A single sample is the source of the 22 T cell receptor beta chains below, sequenced in a study of T cell responses to AZD1222 COVID-19 vaccine. Measured with immunoSEQ multiplex PCR; TCRdb has only the in-frame clones, and not every one. Of 110,000 to 150,000 clones listed, over 90% were seen once; the top ten hold 5% to 5.5%. Sequencing was performed on peripheral blood, taken on day 0 of AZD1222 vaccination. The receptors were gathered from an adult in good health.

CDR3 loop: CASSYLQGANYGYTF. The DNA for the CDR3 is TGTGCCAGCAGTTACCTCCAGGGTGCTAACTATGGCTACACCTTC. The chain combines TRBV6-5 with TRBJ1-2, with D possibly TRBD1 on 5 matching bases. Trimming removed 2 bases from V and 0 bases from J, with 10 bases in between. This CDR3 region has 15 residues. The V gene's germline CDR1 is MNHEY and CDR2 SVGAGI.

CDR3 bases: TGTGCCAGCAGCGTAGACGATATCTATGAGCAGTTCTTC. Protein product: CASSVDDIYEQFF. The chain is built from TRBV9 and TRBJ2-1, with no clear D. Looked up from germline, CDR1 is SGDLS and CDR2 is YYNGEE. The CDR3 has 13 amino acids. Trimming removed 0 bases at V and 8 bases at J, with 9 bases between. Full variable domain (rest looked up from reference TRBV9 and TRBJ2-1): DSGVTQTPKHLITATGQRVTLRCSPRSGDLSVYWYQQSLDQGLQFLIQYYNGEERAKGNILERFSAQQFPDLHSELNLSSLELGDSALYFCASSVDDIYEQFFGPGTRLTVL.

The chain recombines TRBV10-2 with TRBJ2-7, with TRBD2 matching 10 bases. Germline values: CDR1 WSHSY, CDR2 SAAADI. This CDR3 is built from 16 residues. Unmatched junction bases numbered 10, after V lost 4 bases and J lost 4 bases. CDR3 loop: CASSASLAGVGYEQYF. The CDR3 nucleotides are TGCGCCAGCAGTGCTTCCCTAGCGGGAGTTGGTTACGAGCAGTACTTC.

This chain uses TRBV11-1 with TRBJ2-5, with D possibly TRBD2 on 6 matching bases. The germline V gene has CDR1 SGHAT and CDR2 FQDESV (reference sequence). The CDR3 sequence is 13 residues long. Trimming cost V 5 bases and J 2 bases, with 9 bases left between them. The CDR3 region is CASSLGTQETQYF. The CDR3 DNA reads TGTGCCAGCAGCCTCGGGACTCAAGAGACCCAGTACTTC.

The V gene is TRBV9, the J gene TRBJ2-7; 9 nucleotides agree with TRBD1. Germline CDR1 SGDLS, CDR2 YYNGEE. The CDR3 is 14 amino acids. Losses at the gene ends were 1 base for V and 6 bases for J; bases not matched to a gene: 5. CDR3 coding DNA: TGTGCCAGCAGCGTAACGACAGGGGGAGGCGAGCAGTACTTC. Translating gives CASSVTTGGGEQYF.

The chain has TRBV10-3 and TRBJ1-3; tentatively, D is TRBD1 (5 bases). This CDR3 region has 14 residues. CDR1 and CDR2 from the germline V gene are ENHRY and SYGVKD. The ends were cut back, 6 bases at V and 0 bases at J, with 9 bases in the middle. The CDR3 region has the DNA TGTGCCATCAGGGCAGACAGCTCTGGAAACACCATATATTTT. Its translation: CAIRADSSGNTIYF.

The genes are TRBV19 and TRBJ2-2; D might be TRBD2 (5 bases). Trimming pared 1 base from V and 6 bases from J, leaving 15 bases between. The CDR3 loop spans 16 amino acids. CDR1 and CDR2 (germline): LNHDA, SQIVND (reference sequence). CDR3 DNA: TGTGCCAGTAGTATAGGGTCCCGGGGATCGGCCGGGGAGCTGTTTTTT. It is translated as CASSIGSRGSAGELFF.

This chain links TRBV5-1 with TRBJ1-1; 11 bases are shared with TRBD1. Germline V gene data show CDR1 as SGHRS and CDR2 as YFSETQ. CDR3 size: 14 residues. V was pared by 5 bases and J by 7 bases, with 7 bases of the junction left unmatched. The CDR3 coding sequence is TGCGCCAGCAGTCCCGGGACAGGGGGACTTGAAGCTTTCTTT. This gives the protein CASSPGTGGLEAFF.

J is TRBJ2-1 and V is TRBV11-3; weak D call: TRBD2 (6 bases). CDR1 SGHNT and CDR2 YENEEA come from the germline V gene. This CDR3 contains 15 residues. The ends were cut back, 0 bases at V and 4 bases at J, with 10 bases in the middle. The chain's CDR3 is CASSLEGGSYNEQFF. DNA of the CDR3: TGTGCCAGCAGCTTAGAGGGGGGTTCATACAATGAGCAGTTCTTC.

V usage is TRBV7-9 and J usage is TRBJ1-1, with TRBD1 matching over 7 bases. The CDR3 sequence is 14 residues long. CDR1 and CDR2 from the germline V gene are SEHNR and FQNEAQ (reference sequence). The J segment lost 4 bases and the V segment lost 5 bases, leaving 7 bases of the junction unmatched. CDR3 sequence: CASSTDRAFTEAFF. As DNA, the CDR3 is TGTGCCAGCAGCACCGACAGGGCCTTCACTGAAGCTTTCTTT.

The rearrangement joins TRBV25-1 to TRBJ1-6; TRBD1 aligns across 8 bases. Germline CDR1 is MGHDK and CDR2 is SYGVNS. Germline trimming cut 5 bases from V and 7 bases from J; bases unmatched to any gene: 4. The CDR3 is made up of 14 amino acids. The CDR3 region has the DNA TGTGCCAGCAGTTTAACAGGGGGAAATTCACCCCTCCACTTT. Protein sequence: CASSLTGGNSPLHF.

The chain employs TRBV11-1 and TRBJ2-5; D unresolved. V gave up 5 bases and J gave up 0 bases, with 7 bases separating them. Germline CDR1 is SGHAT and CDR2 is FQDESV (reference sequence). The CDR3 sequence is 13 residues long. The CDR3 region has the DNA TGTGCCAGCAGCCTGGGCCACCAAGAGACCCAGTACTTC. It yields the protein CASSLGHQETQYF.

V and J are TRBV7-2 and TRBJ2-7; D is ambiguous. V gave up 3 bases and J gave up 7 bases, with 13 bases separating them. This CDR3 spans 13 amino acids. The germline V gene encodes CDR1 SGHTA and CDR2 FQGNSA. CDR3 nucleotide sequence: TGTGCCAGCAGCTTCGGGCCACGGTGGGAGCAGTACTTC. This gives the protein CASSFGPRWEQYF.

The chain couples TRBV4-1 to TRBJ2-2, with 7 bases that match TRBD1. CDR1 and CDR2 (germline): MGHRA, YSYEKL. Trimming took 1 base from V and 3 from J; bases not matched to a gene: 2. The CDR3 length is 15 residues. CDR3 loop: CASSQGDRDTGELFF. DNA of the CDR3: TGCGCCAGCAGCCAAGGTGACAGGGACACCGGGGAGCTGTTTTTT.

The V and J genes are TRBV28 and TRBJ1-6, with D perhaps matching TRBD1 (5 bases). Germline CDR1 is MDHEN and CDR2 is SYDVKM. V gave up 3 bases and J gave up 8 bases, with 17 bases separating them. This CDR3 is 16 amino acids long. CDR3 DNA sequence: TGTGCCAGCAGTTTTGTAAGCGCTTCGGGGGATTCACCCCTCCACTTT. As protein: CASSFVSASGDSPLHF.

The chain is built from TRBV11-2 and TRBJ1-1; possible D gene TRBD1, 6 bases. Trimming cost V 5 bases and J 0 bases, with 19 bases left between them. This CDR3 comprises 17 residues. In germline, CDR1 is SGHAT, CDR2 FQNNGV. CDR3 DNA sequence: TGTGCCAGCAGCCCGAGAGGGGGGGAGGGAATGAACACTGAAGCTTTCTTT. Translated: CASSPRGGEGMNTEAFF. Full variable domain (missing parts from reference TRBV11-2 and TRBJ1-1): EAGVAQSPRYKIIEKRQSVAFWCNPISGHATLYWYQQILGQGPKLLIQFQNNGVVDDSQLPKDRFSAERLKGVDSTLKIQPAKLEDSAVYLCASSPRGGEGMNTEAFFGQGTRLTVV.

V usage is TRBV19 and J usage is TRBJ1-5; 10 nucleotides align to TRBD1. The germline gives CDR1 LNHDA, CDR2 SQIVND (reference sequence). The CDR3 runs 14 residues. Trimming removed 6 bases from V and 4 bases from J; junction bases left unmatched: 3. Written as DNA, the CDR3 is TGTGCCAGTAGCGGGACAGGGGTGAATCAGCCCCAGCATTTT. Translation: CASSGTGVNQPQHF. Full variable domain (outside the CDR3, taken from reference TRBV19 and TRBJ1-5): DGGITQSPKYLFRKEGQNVTLSCEQNLNHDAMYWYRQDPGQGLRLIYYSQIVNDFQKGDIAEGYSVSREKKESFPLTVTSAQKNPTAFYLCASSGTGVNQPQHFGDGTRLSIL.

CDR3 DNA: TGTGCCAGCCGGTCAAGGACTAGCGGGAGAGGCTACGAGCAGTACTTC. It translates to CASRSRTSGRGYEQYF. The gene calls are TRBV7-9 and TRBJ2-7, with 13 bases matching TRBD2. CDR1 is SEHNR and CDR2 is FQNEAQ in the germline V gene (reference sequence). The V and J ends lost 8 bases and 3 bases, in that order; junction bases with no gene match: 10. CDR3 size: 16 residues. Variable domain in full (rest from reference TRBV7-9 and TRBJ2-7): DTGVSQNPRHKITKRGQNVTFRCDPISEHNRLYWYRQTLGQGPEFLTYFQNEAQLEKSRLLSDRFSAERPKGSFSTLEIQRTEQGDSAMYLCASRSRTSGRGYEQYFGPGTRLTVT.

The sample holds one count of this clone. V usage is TRBV3-1 (or the pseudogene TRBV3-2) and J usage is TRBJ2-1; 12 bases fit TRBD2. The length of the CDR3 is 17 residues. After removal of 1 base from V and 9 bases from J, the junction contained 10 bases not matched to a gene. The germline V gene encodes CDR1 LGHDT and CDR2 YNNKEL (reference sequence). Written as DNA, the CDR3 is TGTGCCAGCAGCCAAGGTCCTAGCGGGAGGGCTCTAGGTGAGCAGTTCTTC. Translation: CASSQGPSGRALGEQFF.

The chain has TRBV12-3 or TRBV12-4 and TRBJ2-2; D gene uncertain. V was clipped by 7 bases and J by 2 bases, with 8 bases between them. CDR3 length: 13 amino acids. CDR3 amino acids: CASMRINTGELFF. Written as DNA, the CDR3 is TGTGCCAGCATGCGGATCAACACCGGGGAGCTGTTTTTT.

V is TRBV9 and J is TRBJ2-2; TRBD2 matches at 13 bases. The J segment lost 5 bases and the V segment lost 4 bases, leaving 2 bases of the junction unmatched. CDR1 is SGDLS, CDR2 YYNGEE, per germline. This CDR3 is built from 15 residues. CDR3 protein: CASSPLAGGTGELFF. CDR3 DNA: TGTGCCAGCAGCCCACTAGCGGGGGGGACCGGGGAGCTGTTTTTT.

The rearrangement joins TRBV5-1 to TRBJ2-5, with D possibly TRBD1 on 5 matching bases. V lost 1 base to trimming and J lost 4 bases, with 17 bases between them. This CDR3 has 16 amino acids. The germline V gene has CDR1 SGHRS and CDR2 YFSETQ. The CDR3 is CASSLRQGMRVETQYF. CDR3 coding DNA: TGCGCCAGCAGCTTGAGGCAGGGTATGAGAGTAGAGACCCAGTACTTC.